These T cell receptor beta chains were read from a single sample in a study of cytomegalovirus exposure and HLA in healthy donors. Profiled with immunoSEQ multiplex PCR; TCRdb holds only in-frame clones, not every one. The sample carries around 130,000 clones, approximately 65% recorded once. The sample was PBMCs. These receptors came from a young man in good health and CMV-seronegative. The CDR3 runs from the conserved cysteine through the conserved F or W. The D gene is left open where the match is weak. Not all rows give a size; the values are once, few, many and, for expanded clones, a class.

J,size,length,D,V,DNA,CDR3
TRBJ1-3,-,15,-,TRBV13,TGTGCCAGCAGTCAGGGGCCGAGCTCTGGAAACACCATATATTTT,CASSQGPSSGNTIYF
TRBJ1-2,-,15,-,TRBV28,TGTGCCAGCAGTCCTATGCGGGAGGCTAACTATGGCTACACCTTC,CASSPMREANYGYTF
TRBJ1-2,-,13,-,TRBV6-5,TGTGCCAGCAGTTTTGAGGGAACCTTTGGCTACACCTTC,CASSFEGTFGYTF
TRBJ2-3,-,16,-,TRBV11-2,TGTGCCAGCAGCTTAGTAGGGGGGGGCAGGACAGATACGCAGTATTTT,CASSLVGGGRTDTQYF
TRBJ2-2,-,16,TRBD1,TRBV6-6,TGTGCCAGCAGACGCGCCGGGACAGGGGGTACCGGGGAGCTGTTTTTT,CASRRAGTGGTGELFF
TRBJ2-2,-,15,TRBD1,TRBV6-4,TGTGCCAGCAGTGAAGAGGGGGCGGCGACCGGGGAGCTGTTTTTT,CASSEEGAATGELFF
TRBJ1-1,once,14,-,TRBV25-1,TGTGCCAGCAGTGAAACAGGCGGGGACACTGAAGCTTTCTTT,CASSETGGDTEAFF
TRBJ2-1,-,21,TRBD2,TRBV19,TGTGCCAGTAGGGACTTACGGCGGGGGGGACTAGCGGGAGGGCTTTACAATGAGCAGTTCTTC,CASRDLRRGGLAGGLYNEQFF
TRBJ2-5,few,14,-,TRBV18,TGTGCCAGCTCCCCTAGGACAGTACAAGAGACCCAGTACTTC,CASSPRTVQETQYF
TRBJ2-1,-,13,-,TRBV4-2,TGTGCCAGCAGCCAAGGAGGGTCCGGTGAGCAGTTCTTC,CASSQGGSGEQFF
TRBJ2-5,-,16,TRBD1,TRBV5-1,TGCGCCAGCAGCTTTGACGTTAGGGGGCGCGGGGAGACCCAGTACTTC,CASSFDVRGRGETQYF
TRBJ1-1,-,13,-,TRBV7-3,TGTGCCAGCAGCTTAGAAGGGGCCACTGAAGCTTTCTTT,CASSLEGATEAFF
TRBJ2-1,few,15,TRBD1,TRBV5-4,TGTGCCAGCAGCTTGGAGAGGGACAGGTCGTGTGAGCAGTTCTTC,CASSLERDRSCEQFF
TRBJ2-7,-,13,-,TRBV29-1,TGCAGCGTCACCGGGACACATCCCTACGAGCAGTACTTC,CSVTGTHPYEQYF
TRBJ2-7,-,16,-,TRBV21-1,TGTGCCAGCAGCAAAGTTGGGCGGGAGGACTCCTACGAGCAGTACTTC,CASSKVGREDSYEQYF
TRBJ2-1,-,13,TRBD2,TRBV25-1,TGTGCCAGCAGCCGGACTAGCGGCCCCGAGCAGTTCTTC,CASSRTSGPEQFF
TRBJ1-4,-,12,-,TRBV7-9,TGTTCCAGCAGGTCAGTCGGAGAGAAACTGTTTTTT,CSSRSVGEKLFF
TRBJ1-1,-,17,TRBD1,TRBV19,TGTGCCAGTAGTCTCGGGACCCGGACAGGGGCGAACACTGAAGCTTTCTTT,CASSLGTRTGANTEAFF
TRBJ1-5,few,15,-,TRBV5-3,TGTGCCAGAAGCTGTAAACATTGGAGCAATCAGCCCCAGCATTTT,CARSCKHWSNQPQHF
TRBJ2-1,-,14,-,TRBV6-5,TGTGCCAGCAGTTACTACAGGGAATTCAATGAGCAGTTCTTC,CASSYYREFNEQFF
TRBJ1-5,-,19,-,TRBV15,TGTGCCACCAGCAGGGATCTTTCAAGCAGACTGATTAGCAATCAGCCCCAGCATTTT,CATSRDLSSRLISNQPQHF
TRBJ2-7,-,14,-,TRBV6-5,TGTGCCAGCAGCCCCCTCGGGTCCCCCTACGAGCAGTACTTC,CASSPLGSPYEQYF
TRBJ1-4,few,15,-,TRBV5-1,TGCGCCAGCAGCCCGGAAGGGGGAACTAATGAAAAACTGTTTTTT,CASSPEGGTNEKLFF
TRBJ2-7,-,14,TRBD2,TRBV6-5,TGTGCCAGCGCGCGCGGGGGGATTTTGCACGAGCAGTACTTC,CASARGGILHEQYF
TRBJ2-2,-,13,-,TRBV7-3,TGTGCCAGCAGCTTTGTTTATACCGGGGAGCTGTTTTTT,CASSFVYTGELFF
TRBJ2-7,once,16,TRBD2,TRBV10-1,TGCGCCAGCAGTGAGTCGAGCCTAGCGGGAGATTGTAAGCAGTACTTC,CASSESSLAGDCKQYF
TRBJ1-6,-,15,TRBD1,TRBV30,TGTGCCAGCCTGACAGGGGGTAGATATAATTCACCCCTCCACTTT,CASLTGGRYNSPLHF